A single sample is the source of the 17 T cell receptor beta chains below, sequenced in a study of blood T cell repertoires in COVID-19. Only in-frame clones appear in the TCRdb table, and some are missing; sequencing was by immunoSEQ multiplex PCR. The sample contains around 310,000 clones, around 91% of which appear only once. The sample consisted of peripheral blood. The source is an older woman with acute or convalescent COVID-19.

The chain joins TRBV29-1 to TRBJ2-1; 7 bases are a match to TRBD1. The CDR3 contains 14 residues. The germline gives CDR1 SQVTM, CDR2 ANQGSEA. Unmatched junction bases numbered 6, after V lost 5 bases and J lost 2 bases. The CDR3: CSVRQGGTYNEQFF. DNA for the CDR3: TGCAGCGTTCGACAGGGTGGAACCTACAATGAGCAGTTCTTC.

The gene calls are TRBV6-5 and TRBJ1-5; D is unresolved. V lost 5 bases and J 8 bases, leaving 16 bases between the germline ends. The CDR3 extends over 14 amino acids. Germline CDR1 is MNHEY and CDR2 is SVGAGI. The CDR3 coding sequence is TGTGCCAGCAGTCCCAGTGTGGGCTGGGAGCCCCAGCATTTT. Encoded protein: CASSPSVGWEPQHF.

CDR3 sequence reads: CASLPRTGTGNTIYF. The DNA for the CDR3 is TGTGCCAGTCTTCCCCGTACAGGGACTGGAAACACCATATATTTT. The chain carries TRBV19 and TRBJ1-3; a weak D match, TRBD1 (6 bases). Germline V gives CDR1 LNHDA, CDR2 SQIVND (reference sequence). CDR3 length: 15 amino acids. V lost 8 bases and J lost 2, with 16 bases in between.

This CDR3 is CASSSGTGRTPLYEQYF. In DNA, the CDR3 is TGTGCCAGCAGTTCCGGGACAGGGAGAACGCCGCTCTACGAGCAGTACTTC. V and J are TRBV6-2 or TRBV6-3 and TRBJ2-5; 9 bases line up with TRBD1. The J call may be in error: the DNA end matches TRBJ2-7 better. From germline, CDR1 is MNHEY and CDR2 SVGEGT. The CDR3 covers 17 residues.

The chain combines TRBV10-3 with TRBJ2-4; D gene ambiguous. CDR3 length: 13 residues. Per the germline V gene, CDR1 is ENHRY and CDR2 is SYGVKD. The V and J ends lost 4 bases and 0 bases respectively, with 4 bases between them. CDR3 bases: TGTGCCATCAGTGTAGAAGCCAAAAACATTCAGTACTTC. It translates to CAISVEAKNIQYF.

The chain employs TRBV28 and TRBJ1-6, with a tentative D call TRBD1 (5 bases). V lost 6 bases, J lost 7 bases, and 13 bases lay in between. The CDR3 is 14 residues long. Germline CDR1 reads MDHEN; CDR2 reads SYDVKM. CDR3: CASREGLYNSPLHF. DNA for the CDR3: TGTGCCAGCAGGGAGGGGCTATACAATTCACCCCTCCACTTT.

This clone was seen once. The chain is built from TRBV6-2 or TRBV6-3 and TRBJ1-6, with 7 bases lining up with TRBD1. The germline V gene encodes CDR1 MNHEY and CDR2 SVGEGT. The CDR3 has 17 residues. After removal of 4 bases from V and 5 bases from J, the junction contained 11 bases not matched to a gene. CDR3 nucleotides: TGTGCCAGCAGTTCCCCCAGGGGGTACGCCAATAATTCACCCCTCCACTTT. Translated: CASSSPRGYANNSPLHF.

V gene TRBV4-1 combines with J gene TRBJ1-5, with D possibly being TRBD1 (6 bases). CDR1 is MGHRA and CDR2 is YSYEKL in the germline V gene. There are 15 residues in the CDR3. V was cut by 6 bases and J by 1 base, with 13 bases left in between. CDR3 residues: CASRPDSASNQPQHF. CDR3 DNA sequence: TGCGCCAGCAGACCGGACAGTGCAAGCAATCAGCCCCAGCATTTT.

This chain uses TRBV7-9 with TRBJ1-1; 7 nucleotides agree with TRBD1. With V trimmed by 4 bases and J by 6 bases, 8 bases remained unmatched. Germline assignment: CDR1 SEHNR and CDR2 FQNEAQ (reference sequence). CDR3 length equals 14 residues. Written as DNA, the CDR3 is TGTGCCAGCAGCTCCGACAGGGTCCGTCCTGAAGCTTTCTTT. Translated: CASSSDRVRPEAFF.

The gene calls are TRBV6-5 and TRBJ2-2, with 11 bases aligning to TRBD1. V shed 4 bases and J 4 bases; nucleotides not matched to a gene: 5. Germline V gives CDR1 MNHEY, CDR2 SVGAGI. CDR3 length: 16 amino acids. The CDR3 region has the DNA TGTGCCAGCAGTTCGGACAGGGGGCGCATCACCGGGGAGCTGTTTTTT. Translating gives CASSSDRGRITGELFF.

The CDR3 sequence is CASWRMGDRGHPSTEAFF. The CDR3 DNA reads TGTGCCAGTTGGAGAATGGGAGACAGGGGGCATCCTTCCACTGAAGCTTTCTTT. The genes are TRBV14 and TRBJ1-1; 10 bases are shared with TRBD1. Germline V gene sequence: CDR1 SGHDN, CDR2 FVKESK. This CDR3 contains 18 residues. V lost 9 bases and J lost 4; bases outside the gene matches: 20.

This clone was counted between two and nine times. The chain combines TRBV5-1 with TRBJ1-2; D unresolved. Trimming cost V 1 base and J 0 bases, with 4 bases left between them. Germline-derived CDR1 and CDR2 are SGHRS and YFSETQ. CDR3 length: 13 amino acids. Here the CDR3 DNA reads TGCGCCAGCAGCTTGACAACTAACTATGGCTACACCTTC. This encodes CASSLTTNYGYTF.

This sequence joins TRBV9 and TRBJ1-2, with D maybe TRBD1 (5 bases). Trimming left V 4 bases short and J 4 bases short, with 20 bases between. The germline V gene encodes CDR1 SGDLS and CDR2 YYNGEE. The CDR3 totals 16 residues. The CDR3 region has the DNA TGTGCCAGCAGCCCTGCTACTTCCGCGACAGTCTATGGCTACACCTTC. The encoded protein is CASSPATSATVYGYTF.

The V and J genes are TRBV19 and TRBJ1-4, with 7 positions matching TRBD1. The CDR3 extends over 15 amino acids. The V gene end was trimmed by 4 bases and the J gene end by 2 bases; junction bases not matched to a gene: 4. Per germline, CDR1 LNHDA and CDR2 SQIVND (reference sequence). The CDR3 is CASSTPTGTNEKLFF. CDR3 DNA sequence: TGTGCCAGTAGTACACCGACAGGGACTAATGAAAAACTGTTTTTT.

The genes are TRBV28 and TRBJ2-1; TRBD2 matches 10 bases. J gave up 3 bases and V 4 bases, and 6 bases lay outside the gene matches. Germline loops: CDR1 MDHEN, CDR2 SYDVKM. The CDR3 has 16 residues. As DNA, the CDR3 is TGTGCCAGCAGTTCTCAAGCGGGGGGGTACTACAATGAGCAGTTCTTC. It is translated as CASSSQAGGYYNEQFF. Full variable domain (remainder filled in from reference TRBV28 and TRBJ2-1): DVKVTQSSRYLVKRTGEKVFLECVQDMDHENMFWYRQDPGLGLRLIYFSYDVKMKEKGDIPEGYSVSREKKERFSLILESASTNQTSMYLCASSSQAGGYYNEQFFGPGTRLTVL.

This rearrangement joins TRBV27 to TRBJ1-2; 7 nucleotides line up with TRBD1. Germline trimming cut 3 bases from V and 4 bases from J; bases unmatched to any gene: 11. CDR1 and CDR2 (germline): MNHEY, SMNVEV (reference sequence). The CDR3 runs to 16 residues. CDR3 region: CASSFGAGGQFYGYTF. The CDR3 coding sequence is TGTGCCAGCAGTTTTGGGGCAGGGGGTCAGTTCTATGGCTACACCTTC.

The CDR3 nucleotides read TGTGCCACCAAAGGACCCCAGGGGTCGAACACTGAAGCTTTCTTT. Amino acid sequence: CATKGPQGSNTEAFF. The chain uses TRBV7-9 and TRBJ1-1; D may be TRBD1 (6 bases). Germline CDR1 SEHNR, CDR2 FQNEAQ (reference sequence). CDR3 length equals 15 residues. Trimming took 10 bases from V and 1 from J, leaving 19 bases between them.